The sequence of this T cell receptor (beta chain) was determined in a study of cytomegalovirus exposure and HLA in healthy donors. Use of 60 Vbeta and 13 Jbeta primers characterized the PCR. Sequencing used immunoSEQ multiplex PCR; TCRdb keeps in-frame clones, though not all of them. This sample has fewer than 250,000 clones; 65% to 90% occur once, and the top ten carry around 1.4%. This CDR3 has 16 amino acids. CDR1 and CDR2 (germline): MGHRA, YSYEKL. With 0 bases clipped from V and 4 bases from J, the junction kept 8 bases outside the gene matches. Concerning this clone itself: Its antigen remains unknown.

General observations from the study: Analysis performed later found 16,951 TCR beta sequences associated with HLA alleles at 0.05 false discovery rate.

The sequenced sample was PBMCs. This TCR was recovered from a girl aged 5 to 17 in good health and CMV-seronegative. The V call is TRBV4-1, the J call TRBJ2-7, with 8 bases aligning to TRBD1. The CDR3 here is CASSQDYSTGAYEQYF. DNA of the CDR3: TGCGCCAGCAGCCAAGATTATTCGACAGGGGCTTACGAGCAGTACTTC.